The sample holds a few counts of the clone carrying this TCR beta chain. V was pared by 6 bases and J by 3 bases, with 15 bases between. CDR3 length: 14 residues. Germline V gives CDR1 SGDLS, CDR2 YYNGEE. This record belongs to a study of CD8 T cells in ankylosing spondylitis. TCRdb used MiXCR to reprocess the 5' RACE reads, holding one entry per CDR3 protein. The sample yields about 340,000 distinct CDR3 sequences, approximately 22% seen once. This sequence joins TRBV9 and TRBJ1-2; D is unclear. The specimen sequenced was blood, either unsorted or a sorted T cell fraction (not recorded which). This sequence originates from a male donor with ankylosing spondylitis or in good health (not recorded which). The CDR3 reads CASNHPGTHYGYTF. CDR3 nucleotide sequence: TGTGCCAGCAACCACCCGGGAACCCACTATGGCTACACCTTC.